This T cell receptor (beta chain) was sequenced during a study of cytomegalovirus exposure and HLA in healthy donors. The study, taken as a whole, reports: Of the V segments, some could not be distinguished, including TRBV6-2 and TRBV6-3, and were excluded. Roughly uniform sequencing depth across donors was assumed, possibly incorrectly. HLA alleles showed associations with 16,951 TCR beta sequences in a later analysis, at a 0.05 false discovery rate.

CDR3 length: 17 amino acids. The V gene's germline CDR1 is SGHDN and CDR2 FVKESK. V shed 4 bases and J shed 0 bases, with 19 bases lying between them. Nominal health characterized the donors when sampled, though unrecorded immune exposures were likely. PCR used 60 Vbeta primers and 13 Jbeta primers. Sequencing used immunoSEQ multiplex PCR; TCRdb keeps in-frame clones, though not all of them. The sample consists of fewer than 35,000 clones, around nine tenths of them appearing once. As concerns this clone: What it binds is unknown.

The specimen sequenced was PBMCs. The sequence was obtained from a boy under 18 in good health and CMV-seronegative. This rearrangement joins TRBV14 to TRBJ2-7; possible D gene TRBD1, 6 bases. The CDR3: CASSPKPTGWSSYEQYF. DNA for the CDR3: TGTGCCAGCAGCCCAAAACCGACAGGTTGGAGCTCCTACGAGCAGTACTTC.